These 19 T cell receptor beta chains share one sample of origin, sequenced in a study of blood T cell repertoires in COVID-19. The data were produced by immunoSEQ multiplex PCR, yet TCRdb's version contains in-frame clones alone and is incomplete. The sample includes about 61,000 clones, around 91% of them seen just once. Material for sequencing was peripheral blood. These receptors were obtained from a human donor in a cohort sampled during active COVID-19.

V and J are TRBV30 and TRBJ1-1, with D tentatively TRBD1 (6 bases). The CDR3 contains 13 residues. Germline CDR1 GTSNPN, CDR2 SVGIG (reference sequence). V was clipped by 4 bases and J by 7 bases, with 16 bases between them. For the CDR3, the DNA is TGTGCCTGGAACGAACAGGGTAGGGGTGAAGCTTTCTTT. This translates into CAWNEQGRGEAFF.

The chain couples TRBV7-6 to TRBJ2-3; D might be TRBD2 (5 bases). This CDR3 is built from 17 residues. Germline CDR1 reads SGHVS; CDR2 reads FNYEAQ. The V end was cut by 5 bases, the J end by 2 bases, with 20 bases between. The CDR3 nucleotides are TGTGCCAGCAGCCGACGACTGGAGTCGGGATACACAGATACGCAGTATTTT. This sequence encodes CASSRRLESGYTDTQYF.

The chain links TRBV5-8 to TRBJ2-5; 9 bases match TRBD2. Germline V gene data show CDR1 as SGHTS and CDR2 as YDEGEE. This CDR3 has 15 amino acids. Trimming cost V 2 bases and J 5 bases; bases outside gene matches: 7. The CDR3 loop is CASSFGGGAGETQYF. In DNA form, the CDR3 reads TGTGCCAGCAGCTTTGGCGGGGGGGCCGGGGAGACCCAGTACTTC.

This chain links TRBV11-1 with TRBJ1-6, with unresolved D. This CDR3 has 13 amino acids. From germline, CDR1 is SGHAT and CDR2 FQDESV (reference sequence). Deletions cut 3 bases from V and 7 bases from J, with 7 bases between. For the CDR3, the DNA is TGTGCCAGCAGCTTCGGTTTAAATTCACCCCTCCACTTT. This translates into CASSFGLNSPLHF.

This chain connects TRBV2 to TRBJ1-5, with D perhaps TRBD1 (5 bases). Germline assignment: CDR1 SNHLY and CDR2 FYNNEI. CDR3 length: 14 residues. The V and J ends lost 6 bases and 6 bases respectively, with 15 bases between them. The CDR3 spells CASRGDRSAQPQHF. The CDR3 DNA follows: TGTGCCAGCAGGGGCGACAGATCCGCTCAGCCCCAGCATTTT.

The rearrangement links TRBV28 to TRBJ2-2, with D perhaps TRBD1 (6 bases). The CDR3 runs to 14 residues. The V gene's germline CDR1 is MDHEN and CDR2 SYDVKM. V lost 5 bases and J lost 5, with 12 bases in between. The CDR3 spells CASSETGGTGELFF. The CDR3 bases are TGTGCCAGCAGTGAGACAGGAGGTACCGGGGAGCTGTTTTTT.

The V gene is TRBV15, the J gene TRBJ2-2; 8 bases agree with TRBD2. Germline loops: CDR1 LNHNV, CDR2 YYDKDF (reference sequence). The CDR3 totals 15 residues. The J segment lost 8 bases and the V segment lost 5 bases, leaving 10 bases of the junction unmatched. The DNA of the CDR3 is TGTGCCACCAGCCCGCGGGGGGATCTTACAGGGGAGCTGTTTTTT. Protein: CATSPRGDLTGELFF.

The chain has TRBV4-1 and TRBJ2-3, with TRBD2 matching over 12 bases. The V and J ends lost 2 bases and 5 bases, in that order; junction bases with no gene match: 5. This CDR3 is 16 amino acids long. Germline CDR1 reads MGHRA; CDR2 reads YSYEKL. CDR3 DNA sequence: TGCGCCAGCAGCCAATTGCTAGCGGGGGGGCAAGATACGCAGTATTTT. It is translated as CASSQLLAGGQDTQYF.

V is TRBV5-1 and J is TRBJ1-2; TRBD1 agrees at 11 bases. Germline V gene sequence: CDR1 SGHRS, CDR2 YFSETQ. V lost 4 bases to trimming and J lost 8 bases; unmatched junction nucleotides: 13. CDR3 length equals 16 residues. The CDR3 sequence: CASSTEGTGGTGGYTF. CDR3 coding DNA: TGCGCCAGCAGCACCGAAGGGACAGGGGGAACAGGAGGCTACACCTTC.

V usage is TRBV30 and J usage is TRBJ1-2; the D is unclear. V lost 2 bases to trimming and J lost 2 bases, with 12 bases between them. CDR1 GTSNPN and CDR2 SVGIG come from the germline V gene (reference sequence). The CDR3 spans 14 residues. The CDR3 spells CAWSSPGLNYGYTF. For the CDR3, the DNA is TGTGCCTGGAGTTCCCCGGGGTTGAACTATGGCTACACCTTC.

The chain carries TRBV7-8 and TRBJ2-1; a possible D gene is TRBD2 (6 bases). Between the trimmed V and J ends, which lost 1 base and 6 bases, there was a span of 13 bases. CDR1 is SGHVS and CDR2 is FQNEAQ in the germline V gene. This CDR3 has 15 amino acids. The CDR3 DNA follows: TGTGCCAGCAGCTTAGAGTCACTAGCTGTCAATGAGCAGTTCTTC. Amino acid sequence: CASSLESLAVNEQFF.

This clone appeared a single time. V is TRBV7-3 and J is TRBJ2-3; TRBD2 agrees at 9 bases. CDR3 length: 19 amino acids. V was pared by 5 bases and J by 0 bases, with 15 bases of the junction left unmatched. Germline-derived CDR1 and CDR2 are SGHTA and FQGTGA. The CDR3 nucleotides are TGTGCCAGCAGCCCCTCGGGGCTAGCGGGGTCGGCTAGCACAGATACGCAGTATTTT. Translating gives CASSPSGLAGSASTDTQYF.

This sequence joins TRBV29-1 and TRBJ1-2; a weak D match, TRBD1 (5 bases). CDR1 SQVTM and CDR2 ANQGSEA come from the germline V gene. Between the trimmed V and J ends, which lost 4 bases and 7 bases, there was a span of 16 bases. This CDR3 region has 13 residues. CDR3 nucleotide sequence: TGCAGCGTTGCGGGCAGGGTTTTAGGTGGCTACACCTTC. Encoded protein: CSVAGRVLGGYTF.

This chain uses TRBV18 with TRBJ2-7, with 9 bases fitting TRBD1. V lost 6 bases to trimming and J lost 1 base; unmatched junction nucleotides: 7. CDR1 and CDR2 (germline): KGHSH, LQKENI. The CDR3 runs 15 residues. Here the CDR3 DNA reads TGTGCCAGCTCGCCAGCGGGACAGGGTTCCTACGAGCAGTACTTC. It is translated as CASSPAGQGSYEQYF.

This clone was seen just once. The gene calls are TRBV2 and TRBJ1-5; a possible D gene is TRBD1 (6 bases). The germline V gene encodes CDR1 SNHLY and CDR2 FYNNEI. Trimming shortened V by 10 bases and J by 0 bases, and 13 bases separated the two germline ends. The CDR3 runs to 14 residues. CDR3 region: CATREGVSNQPQHF. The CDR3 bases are TGTGCCACCCGGGAGGGGGTTAGCAATCAGCCCCAGCATTTT.

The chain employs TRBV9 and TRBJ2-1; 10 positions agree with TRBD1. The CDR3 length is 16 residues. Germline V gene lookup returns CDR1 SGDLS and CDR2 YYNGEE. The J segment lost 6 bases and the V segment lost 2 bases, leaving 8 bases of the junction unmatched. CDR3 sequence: CASSVAGTGALNEQFF. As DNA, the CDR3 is TGTGCCAGCAGCGTGGCCGGGACAGGGGCACTCAATGAGCAGTTCTTC.

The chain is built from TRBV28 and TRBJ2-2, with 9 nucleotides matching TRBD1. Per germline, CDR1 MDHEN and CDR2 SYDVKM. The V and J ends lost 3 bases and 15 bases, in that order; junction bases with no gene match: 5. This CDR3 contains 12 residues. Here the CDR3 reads CASSLGQGPVFF. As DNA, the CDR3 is TGTGCCAGCAGTTTGGGACAGGGCCCGGTGTTTTTT.

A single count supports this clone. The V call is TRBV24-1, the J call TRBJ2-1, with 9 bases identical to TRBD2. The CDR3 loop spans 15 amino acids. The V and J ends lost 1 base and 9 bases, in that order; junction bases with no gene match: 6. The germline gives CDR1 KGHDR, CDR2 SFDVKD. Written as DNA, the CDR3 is TGTGCCACCAGTGATTTTTTAGCGGGAGTTAGTGAGCAGTTCTTC. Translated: CATSDFLAGVSEQFF.

CDR3 sequence: CASSLGQGFEKLFF. For the CDR3, the DNA is TGTGCCAGCAGTTTAGGACAGGGATTTGAAAAACTGTTTTTT. The chain joins TRBV28 to TRBJ1-4; 8 bases fit TRBD1. This CDR3 contains 14 residues. After removal of 2 bases from V and 7 bases from J, the junction contained 3 bases not matched to a gene. Germline V gives CDR1 MDHEN, CDR2 SYDVKM.